This T cell receptor beta chain was obtained from a study of blood T cells in healthy people across ages. PBMCs were isolated at a quantity of at least 6.5 million per sample. Turning to this clonotype: What it binds is unknown.

Sample-barcoded 5' priming and a J-beta primer mix drove a second PCR of about 7 to 12 cycles. TCRdb re-called the 5' RACE reads with MiXCR, one entry per CDR3 protein. The sample lists some 710,000 distinct CDR3 sequences, 46% occurring once. Study-level results: In long-lived donors, naive CD4+ cell counts and diversity exceeded those of aged donors.

Trimming removed 5 bases at V and 8 bases at J, with 15 bases between. This CDR3 has 13 amino acids. The sequence derives from a man at least 80 years old in good health. The chain carries TRBV12-3 or TRBV12-4 and TRBJ1-2; no clear D. Sequencing input: blood. CDR3 residues: CASSRTDGEGYTF. The DNA for the CDR3 is TGTGCCAGCAGTCGGACGGATGGCGAAGGCTACACCTTC.